These T cell receptor beta chains were read from a single sample in a study of regulatory T cells in long-lasting Graves disease. TCRdb recomputed calls from the multiplex PCR reads with MiXCR, one row per CDR3 protein. The table shows 310,000 or so distinct CDR3 sequences, with 15% to 20% occurring only once. The sample was peripheral blood mononuclear cells (PBMCs), taken when the disease was refractory, from a patient treated with antithyroid drugs. Receptor source: a female donor with Graves disease. The CDR3 runs from the conserved cysteine through the conserved F or W. A D gene is named only where the DNA matches it firmly. Expanded clones get a size class; other rows say once, few or many, or leave the size out.

v_gene	d_gene	abundance	j_gene	CDR3aa	CDR3nt
TRBV20-1	TRBD1	-	TRBJ1-2	CSARDPGQGAPTYGYTF	TGCAGTGCTAGAGATCCTGGACAGGGGGCTCCCACATATGGCTACACCTTC
TRBV7-9	TRBD1	-	TRBJ2-2	CASSRPGGAGELFF	TGTGCCAGCAGCCGTCCAGGGGGCGCCGGGGAGCTGTTTTTT
TRBV24-1	TRBD1	many	TRBJ1-1	CATRGPNRGPNTEAFF	TGTGCCACCAGAGGCCCAAACAGGGGGCCAAATACTGAAGCTTTCTTT
TRBV7-6	-	-	TRBJ1-6	CASSLDWGNSPLHF	TGTGCCAGCAGCTTAGACTGGGGTAATTCACCCCTCCACTTT
TRBV20-1	-	many	TRBJ1-2	CSVPDRKNYGYTF	TGCAGTGTTCCGGACAGAAAGAACTATGGCTACACCTTC
TRBV6-1	TRBD1	many	TRBJ2-7	CASSDTGGEQYF	TGTGCCAGCAGTGATACAGGGGGCGAGCAGTACTTC
TRBV30	-	many	TRBJ2-7	CAWEQGHGSYEQYF	TGTGCCTGGGAACAGGGTCACGGGTCCTACGAGCAGTACTTC
TRBV11-2	-	many	TRBJ1-1	CASSSRVAFF	TGTGCCAGCAGTTCTAGGGTGGCTTTCTTT
TRBV12-3/TRBV12-4	-	-	TRBJ1-5	CASSFYSGEAVRSQPQHF	TGTGCCAGCAGTTTCTACTCCGGGGAGGCAGTTAGGAGTCAGCCCCAGCATTTT
TRBV29-1	-	-	TRBJ1-4	CSYRQQGANEKLFF	TGCAGCTACCGGCAGCAAGGCGCAAATGAAAAACTGTTTTTT
TRBV9	-	-	TRBJ1-5	CASSDSGTVNQPQHF	TGTGCCAGCAGTGACTCCGGGACGGTGAATCAGCCCCAGCATTTT
TRBV30	-	-	TRBJ2-7	CAWSVPVGGFPYEQYF	TGTGCCTGGAGTGTACCGGTAGGAGGGTTCCCCTACGAGCAGTACTTC
TRBV20-1	TRBD1	many	TRBJ1-1	CSARGRTGMNTEAFF	TGCAGTGCTAGAGGGCGGACAGGGATGAACACTGAAGCTTTCTTT
TRBV28	-	many	TRBJ2-5	CASSPSTVETQYF	TGTGCCAGCAGTCCCTCGACAGTCGAGACCCAGTACTTC
TRBV2	-	many	TRBJ1-6	CASRVRTGNSPLHF	TGTGCCAGCCGAGTGAGGACGGGTAATTCACCCCTCCACTTT
TRBV7-8	-	many	TRBJ1-2	CASSLAAGYYGYTF	TGTGCCAGCAGCTTAGCTGCAGGGTACTATGGCTACACCTTC
TRBV7-9	-	many	TRBJ1-2	CASSLDGVYGYTF	TGTGCCAGCAGCTTAGACGGGGTTTATGGCTACACCTTC
TRBV2	TRBD2	-	TRBJ2-1	CASSGWDYGGNEQFF	TGTGCCAGCAGTGGGTGGGACTATGGCGGCAATGAGCAGTTCTTC